The clone carrying this TCR beta chain was counted many times. The antigen is unknown. Synthesis of TCR cDNA relied on 5'RACE template switching, which attached a universal primer site and UMIs. TCRdb re-called the 5' RACE reads with MiXCR, one entry per CDR3 protein. The data contain 230,000 or so distinct CDR3 sequences, approximately 3.6% of them singletons. These data belong to a study of T cells after yellow fever vaccination. Study conclusions and caveats: FACS-sorted repertoires could harbor abundant contaminating bulk-population clonotypes. Detected again after the booster were most primary-vaccination clones, at roughly 95% CD4 and more than 70% CD8.

Trimming took 8 bases from V and 6 from J; bases not matched to a gene: 6. CDR3 length equals 13 residues. Germline CDR1 WSHSY, CDR2 SAAADI. The V and J genes are TRBV10-2 and TRBJ2-1; 8 positions agree with TRBD2. Here the sequenced sample was PBMCs, taken 15 days after the yellow fever booster vaccination. The receptor was isolated from a man younger than 30 who received the YFV17D yellow fever vaccine. DNA of the CDR3: TGCGCCAGCCGGGGGCTAGCGGGCAATGAGCAGTTCTTC. The encoded protein is CASRGLAGNEQFF.